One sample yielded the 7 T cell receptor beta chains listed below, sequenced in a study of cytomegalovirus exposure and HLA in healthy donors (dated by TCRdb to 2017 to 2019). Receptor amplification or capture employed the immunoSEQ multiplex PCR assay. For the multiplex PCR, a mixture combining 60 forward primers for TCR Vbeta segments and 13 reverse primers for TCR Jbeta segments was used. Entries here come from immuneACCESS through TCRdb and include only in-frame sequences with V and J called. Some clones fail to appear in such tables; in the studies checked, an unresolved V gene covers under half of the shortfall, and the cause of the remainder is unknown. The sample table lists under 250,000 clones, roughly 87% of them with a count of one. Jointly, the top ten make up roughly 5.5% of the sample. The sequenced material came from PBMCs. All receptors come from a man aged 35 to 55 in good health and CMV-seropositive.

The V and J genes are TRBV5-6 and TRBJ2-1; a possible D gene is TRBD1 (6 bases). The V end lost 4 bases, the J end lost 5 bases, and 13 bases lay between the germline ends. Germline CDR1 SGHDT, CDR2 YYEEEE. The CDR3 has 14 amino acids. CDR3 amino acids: CASSVGTLNNEQFF. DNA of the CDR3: TGTGCCAGCAGCGTCGGGACACTTAACAATGAGCAGTTCTTC.

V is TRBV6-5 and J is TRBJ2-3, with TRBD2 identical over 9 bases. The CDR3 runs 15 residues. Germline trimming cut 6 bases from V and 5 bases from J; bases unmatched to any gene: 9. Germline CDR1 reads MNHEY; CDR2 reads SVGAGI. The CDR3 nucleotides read TGTGCCAGCAGCACGATAGCGGGAGCGGGAGATACGCAGTATTTT. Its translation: CASSTIAGAGDTQYF.

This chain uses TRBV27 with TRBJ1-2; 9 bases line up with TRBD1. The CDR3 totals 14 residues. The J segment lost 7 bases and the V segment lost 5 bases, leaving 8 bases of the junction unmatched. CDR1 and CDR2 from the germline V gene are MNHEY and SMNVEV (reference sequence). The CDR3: CASSPGQGKFGYTF. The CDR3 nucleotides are TGTGCCAGCAGTCCTGGACAGGGGAAATTTGGCTACACCTTC.

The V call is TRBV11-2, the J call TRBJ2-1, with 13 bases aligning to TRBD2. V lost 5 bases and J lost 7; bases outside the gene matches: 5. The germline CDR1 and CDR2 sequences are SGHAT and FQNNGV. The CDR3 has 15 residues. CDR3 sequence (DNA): TGTGCCAGCAGCGCCGGGACTAGCGGGACGAATGAGCAGTTCTTC. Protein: CASSAGTSGTNEQFF.

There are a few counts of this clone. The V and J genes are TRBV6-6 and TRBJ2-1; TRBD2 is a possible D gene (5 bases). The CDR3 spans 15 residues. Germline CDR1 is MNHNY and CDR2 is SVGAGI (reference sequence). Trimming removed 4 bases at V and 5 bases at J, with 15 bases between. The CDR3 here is CASSLGFERHNEQFF. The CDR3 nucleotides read TGTGCCAGCAGTTTAGGTTTCGAGCGGCACAATGAGCAGTTCTTC.

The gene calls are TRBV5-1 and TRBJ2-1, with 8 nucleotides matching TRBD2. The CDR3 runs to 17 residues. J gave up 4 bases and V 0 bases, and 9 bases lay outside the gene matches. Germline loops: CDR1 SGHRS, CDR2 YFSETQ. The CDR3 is CASSLAGIAGSYNEQFF. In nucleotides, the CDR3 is TGCGCCAGCAGCTTGGCCGGGATAGCGGGATCTTACAATGAGCAGTTCTTC.

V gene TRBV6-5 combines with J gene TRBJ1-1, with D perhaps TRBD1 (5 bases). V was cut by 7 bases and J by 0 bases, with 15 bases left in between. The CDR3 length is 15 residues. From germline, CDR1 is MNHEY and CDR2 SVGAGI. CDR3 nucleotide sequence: TGTGCCAGCAAACACGGGGGGAACATGAACACTGAAGCTTTCTTT. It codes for CASKHGGNMNTEAFF.